A single sample is the source of the 13 T cell receptor beta chains below, sequenced in a study of CD8 T cells in Susac syndrome. Reverse transcription of about 0.5 to 1 ug RNA was performed with random hexamers. A single record per CDR3 protein comes from TCRdb applying MiXCR to the immunoSEQ multiplex PCR reads. The sample carries 150,000 to 200,000 distinct CDR3 sequences, approximately 96% recorded once. The sequenced sample was CD4+ T cells from PBMCs. These receptors originate from a human donor with Susac syndrome.

The chain uses TRBV6-5 and TRBJ2-2; no clear D. The CDR3 is 12 amino acids. V lost 6 bases, J lost 6 bases, and 8 bases lay in between. Germline-derived CDR1 and CDR2 are MNHEY and SVGAGI. DNA for the CDR3: TGTGCCAGCAGCTTTACTCCCGGGGAGCTGTTTTTT. Protein sequence: CASSFTPGELFF.

The chain uses TRBV30 and TRBJ1-2; a weak D match, TRBD1 (6 bases). The CDR3 is 13 amino acids. Trimming shortened V by 4 bases and J by 8 bases, and 17 bases separated the two germline ends. Germline CDR1 GTSNPN, CDR2 SVGIG (reference sequence). CDR3 loop: CAWKTGQVQGYTF. The CDR3 DNA sequence: TGTGCCTGGAAAACAGGGCAGGTTCAAGGCTACACCTTC.

This clonotype was found once. The V and J genes are TRBV5-4 and TRBJ2-1, with D unclear. The germline CDR1 and CDR2 sequences are SGHNT and YYREEE (reference sequence). Trimming pared 0 bases from V and 7 bases from J, leaving 11 bases between. The CDR3 runs 14 residues. The CDR3 sequence is CASSLEVSGNEQFF. CDR3 coding DNA: TGTGCCAGCAGCTTGGAAGTTAGTGGGAATGAGCAGTTCTTC.

The chain recombines TRBV10-2 with TRBJ1-1; 7 bases match TRBD1. Germline CDR1 is WSHSY and CDR2 is SAAADI. V shed 8 bases, J shed 4 bases, and the junction held 7 bases outside the gene matches. The CDR3 has 13 amino acids. Here the CDR3 reads CASGRQGSTEAFF. As DNA, the CDR3 is TGCGCCAGCGGTAGACAGGGCTCCACTGAAGCTTTCTTT.

The chain employs TRBV29-1 and TRBJ1-5; 8 bases match TRBD1. This CDR3 spans 17 amino acids. V lost 6 bases and J lost 0; bases outside the gene matches: 13. Germline assignment: CDR1 SQVTM and CDR2 ANQGSEA. CDR3 region: CSVGPEDRAFSNQPQHF. The DNA for the CDR3 is TGCAGCGTGGGACCGGAGGACAGGGCATTTAGCAATCAGCCCCAGCATTTT.

CDR3 amino acids: CASSPAGAGYGYTF. CDR3 coding DNA: TGTGCCAGCTCACCAGCAGGGGCAGGCTATGGCTACACCTTC. This sequence joins TRBV18 and TRBJ1-2; a possible D gene is TRBD1 (6 bases). This CDR3 is 14 amino acids long. V gave up 2 bases and J gave up 4 bases, with 11 bases separating them. The germline gives CDR1 KGHSH, CDR2 LQKENI.

The rearrangement links TRBV29-1 to TRBJ1-4; 11 positions agree with TRBD1. Germline CDR1 reads SQVTM; CDR2 reads ANQGSEA. This CDR3 has 15 residues. The trim removed 4 bases at V and 3 bases at J, leaving 4 bases unmatched. The DNA for the CDR3 is TGCAGCGTTGTGGACAGGGGGCTGGCTAATGAAAAACTGTTTTTT. It yields the protein CSVVDRGLANEKLFF.

The chain uses TRBV20-1 and TRBJ2-1; D gene ambiguous. The germline V and J ends were trimmed by 1 base and 9 bases, with 4 bases remaining between them. The CDR3 loop spans 10 amino acids. The germline V gene has CDR1 DFQATT and CDR2 SNEGSKA (reference sequence). The CDR3 nucleotides are TGCAGTGCTAGAGTCCCTGAGCAGTTCTTC. This gives the protein CSARVPEQFF.

The rearrangement links TRBV30 to TRBJ2-1; weak D call: TRBD1 (6 bases). Trimming pared 2 bases from V and 3 bases from J, leaving 20 bases between. There are 17 residues in the CDR3. The V gene's germline CDR1 is GTSNPN and CDR2 SVGIG (reference sequence). DNA of the CDR3: TGTGCCTGGAGTCCACCCCGCCAGGGGATTAACTACAATGAGCAGTTCTTC. It is translated as CAWSPPRQGINYNEQFF. Drawing the rest from reference TRBV30 and TRBJ2-1, the complete variable domain is SQTIHQWPATLVQPVGSPLSLECTVEGTSNPNLYWYRQAAGRGLQLLFYSVGIGQISSEVPQNLSASRPQDRQFILSSKKLLLSDSGFYLCAWSPPRQGINYNEQFFGPGTRLTVL.

A single count supports this clonotype. The chain has TRBV3-1 and TRBJ2-7; no clear D gene. The CDR3 extends over 13 amino acids. V was clipped by 4 bases and J by 9 bases, with 16 bases between them. Per germline, CDR1 LGHDT and CDR2 YNNKEL (reference sequence). CDR3 loop: CASSPGGSLRQYF. The CDR3 nucleotides read TGTGCCAGCAGCCCGGGTGGCTCCCTACGGCAGTACTTC.

The V gene is TRBV2, the J gene TRBJ1-3; D unclear. V was shortened by 3 bases and J by 0 bases, with 9 bases between the two germline ends. The CDR3 extends over 15 amino acids. Germline V lookup: CDR1 SNHLY, CDR2 FYNNEI. In DNA form, the CDR3 reads TGTGCCAGCAGTGATCTCAGTATCTCTGGAAACACCATATATTTT. Its translation: CASSDLSISGNTIYF.

This chain links TRBV30 with TRBJ1-2; D ambiguous. V gave up 2 bases and J gave up 2 bases, with 12 bases separating them. Germline V lookup: CDR1 GTSNPN, CDR2 SVGIG (reference sequence). The CDR3 is 14 amino acids. The CDR3 loop reads CAWSQAPGNYGYTF. In nucleotides, the CDR3 is TGTGCCTGGAGTCAGGCCCCTGGAAACTATGGCTACACCTTC.

In this sample, this clonotype turned up once. The chain has TRBV9 and TRBJ1-4; 10 bases match TRBD1. CDR3 length equals 15 residues. Unmatched junction bases numbered 2, after V lost 2 bases and J lost 4 bases. Germline CDR1 and CDR2: SGDLS and YYNGEE. In DNA form, the CDR3 reads TGTGCCAGCAGCGTGGGACAGGGGTTTAATGAAAAACTGTTTTTT. This gives the protein CASSVGQGFNEKLFF.